This T cell receptor (beta chain) derives from a study of cytomegalovirus exposure and HLA in healthy donors. Study results and limitations: A later analysis reported that several of the most significant clusters appeared to be linked to common viral pathogens, among them Epstein-Barr virus.

Turning to this clone: Its antigen is not identified.

PCR involved 60 Vbeta and 13 Jbeta primers. Clones were read by immunoSEQ multiplex PCR, and TCRdb kept only the in-frame ones, dropping some. In the table there are about 100,000 clones, under 80% of which are singletons. After removal of 7 bases from V and 8 bases from J, the junction contained 10 bases not matched to a gene. This CDR3 contains 15 residues. Germline V CDR1 and CDR2: SGHNT, YENEEA. V usage is TRBV11-3 and J usage is TRBJ2-1, with 11 bases that match TRBD1. Sample: PBMCs. The sequence was collected from a man aged 35-49 years in good health and CMV-seropositive. The CDR3 sequence: CASIIRDRGLDEQFF. The CDR3 coding sequence is TGTGCCAGCATCATCCGGGACAGGGGGTTGGATGAGCAGTTCTTC.